These T cell receptor beta chains were read from a single sample in a study of cytomegalovirus exposure and HLA in healthy donors. Method: immunoSEQ multiplex PCR; TCRdb's copy keeps in-frame clones and lacks some. This table has 180,000 or so clones, 77% appearing once. The source material was PBMCs. The receptors shown here come from a young man in good health and CMV-seronegative. Each CDR3 is given with its conserved first and last residue. The order of the fields is clone size, D gene, CDR3 length, J gene, V gene, CDR3 protein, CDR3 DNA. D genes are given only for firm matches. Clone size is shown for a subset of rows, as once, few, many or a class of expanded clone.

. . 12 TRBJ1-4 TRBV30 CAWSRRSEKLFF TGTGCCTGGAGTCGGCGGAGTGAAAAACTGTTTTTT
. . 14 TRBJ1-5 TRBV6-5 CASSYSEGGQPQHF TGTGCCAGCAGTTACTCAGAGGGAGGTCAGCCCCAGCATTTT
. TRBD1 17 TRBJ1-2 TRBV7-2 CASNTNRMGQGNYGYTF TGTGCCAGCAACACCAATCGAATGGGACAGGGTAACTATGGCTACACCTTC
. . 14 TRBJ2-7 TRBV19 CASSITVSSYEQYF TGTGCCAGTAGTATAACGGTATCCTCCTACGAGCAGTACTTC
few . 17 TRBJ2-3 TRBV7-3 CASSLDGTEGESDTQYF TGTGCCAGCAGCTTAGACGGTACAGAAGGGGAATCAGATACGCAGTATTTT
. TRBD1 15 TRBJ2-1 TRBV5-6 CASSLALQGAHEQFF TGTGCCAGCAGCTTGGCGCTCCAGGGGGCCCATGAGCAGTTCTTC
. TRBD2 18 TRBJ2-7 TRBV5-1 CASSLAPPEASGSYEQYF TGCGCCAGCAGCTTGGCCCCGCCAGAGGCTAGCGGGTCCTACGAGCAGTACTTC
. TRBD2 15 TRBJ2-7 TRBV10-3 CATLVTSGRADEQYF TGTGCCACCTTAGTAACTAGCGGGAGGGCCGACGAGCAGTACTTC
. TRBD2 13 TRBJ2-2 TRBV19 CASSITGGRELFF TGTGCCAGTAGTATTACGGGAGGGCGGGAGCTGTTTTTT
. TRBD1 15 TRBJ2-1 TRBV6-5 CASRIDRGTYNEQFF TGTGCCAGCAGGATAGACAGGGGGACCTACAATGAGCAGTTCTTC
. TRBD1 15 TRBJ2-5 TRBV19 CASSMGTVWLETQYF TGTGCCAGTAGTATGGGGACAGTCTGGCTAGAGACCCAGTACTTC
. TRBD2 18 TRBJ2-3 TRBV28 CASSTGTLGRDNTDTQYF TGTGCCAGCAGCACCGGGACCCTTGGGAGGGATAACACAGATACGCAGTATTTT
. TRBD2 14 TRBJ2-3 TRBV6-4 CASSEAGGTDTQYF TGTGCCAGCAGTGAGGCGGGGGGGACAGATACGCAGTATTTT
. TRBD1 15 TRBJ1-1 TRBV11-2 CASRYTGTANTEAFF TGTGCCAGCAGATATACCGGGACAGCGAACACTGAAGCTTTCTTT
. TRBD2 15 TRBJ2-1 TRBV29-1 CSVEGTSDHYNEQFF TGCAGCGTTGAGGGGACTAGCGACCACTACAATGAGCAGTTCTTC
. . 13 TRBJ2-3 TRBV27 CASSLQTRDTQYF TGTGCCAGCAGTTTACAAACTAGGGATACGCAGTATTTT
. . 16 TRBJ2-3 TRBV11-2 CASSLSTGGDTDTQYF TGTGCCAGCAGCTTAAGTACCGGAGGGGACACAGATACGCAGTATTTT
. TRBD1 17 TRBJ2-6 TRBV19 CASTGQPLFSGANVLTF TGTGCCAGCACGGGACAGCCTCTCTTCTCTGGGGCCAACGTCCTGACTTTC
. . 12 TRBJ2-5 TRBV29-1 CSVEGGRETQYF TGCAGCGTTGAAGGGGGGAGGGAGACCCAGTACTTC
few . 13 TRBJ2-7 TRBV28 CASSFLAFYEQYF TGTGCCAGCAGTTTCCTAGCGTTCTACGAGCAGTACTTC
. TRBD1 14 TRBJ1-4 TRBV4-1 CASSQDGTAEKLFF TGCGCCAGCAGCCAAGACGGGACAGCGGAAAAACTGTTTTTT
. TRBD1 16 TRBJ2-1 TRBV11-3 CASSPTGPPSYNEQFF TGTGCCAGCAGCCCGACAGGGCCCCCTTCCTACAATGAGCAGTTCTTC
. TRBD2 17 TRBJ2-1 TRBV19 CASSTKESGISYNEQFF TGTGCCAGTAGTACAAAGGAAAGCGGGATCTCCTACAATGAGCAGTTCTTC
. . 13 TRBJ1-1 TRBV5-1 CASSHNRVSEAFF TGCGCCAGCAGCCACAACAGGGTCTCTGAAGCTTTCTTT
. . 16 TRBJ2-3 TRBV10-3 CAISESRLEITDTQYF TGTGCCATCAGTGAGTCTCGGCTAGAGATCACAGATACGCAGTATTTT
. . 15 TRBJ2-7 TRBV11-3 CASSSWGEVSYEQYF TGTGCCAGCAGCTCCTGGGGGGAGGTTTCCTACGAGCAGTACTTC
. . 16 TRBJ2-7 TRBV7-8 CASSPRGASASYEQYF TGTGCCAGCAGCCCGCGGGGTGCTAGCGCGTCCTACGAGCAGTACTTC
. . 13 TRBJ1-2 TRBV7-9 CASSWGDGYGYTF TGTGCCAGCAGCTGGGGGGACGGCTATGGCTACACCTTC
once . 16 TRBJ2-3 TRBV10-3 CAISAPLRVSTDTQYF TGTGCCATCAGTGCACCTTTGCGGGTTAGCACAGATACGCAGTATTTT
. . 15 TRBJ2-3 TRBV7-2 CASSSSFGGEHTQYF TGTGCCAGCAGCTCCTCCTTTGGCGGGGAGCATACGCAGTATTTT
. TRBD1 16 TRBJ2-2 TRBV9 CASSRTGGGDTGELFF TGTGCCAGCAGCAGGACAGGGGGCGGTGACACCGGGGAGCTGTTTTTT